This T cell receptor (beta chain) was captured by sequencing in a study of OX40 agonist ivuxolimab in advanced cancers. Study-wide background: Prior anti-PD-1, anti-PD-L1 or anti-CTLA-4 therapy was allowed; 40% had some. Study-wide results and caveats: Compared with others, partial responders at 0.1-3.0 mg/kg displayed clonal expansion among the lowest.

As regards this clone: The antigen is undetermined.

A history of autoimmune disease or systemic immunosuppression excluded patients. Some clones are missing from TCRdb's copy, which holds only in-frame ones; the method was immunoSEQ multiplex PCR. This sample carries about 120,000 clones, 80% to 90% of them seen once, and the ten largest clones take under 0.7%. This receptor was identified in an adult with an advanced solid tumor such as melanoma, head and neck, liver or kidney cancer. Sequencing was performed on CD4+ or CD8+ T cells sorted from blood, taken in a trial of the OX40 agonist ivuxolimab.

The CDR3 protein is CASSLGGPGGAFF. The CDR3 DNA reads as TGTGCCAGCAGCTTGGGGGGCCCCGGGGGAGCTTTCTTT. J is TRBJ1-1 and V is TRBV7-2, with D maybe TRBD1 (6 bases). Germline values: CDR1 SGHTA, CDR2 FQGNSA. This CDR3 has 13 residues. V was trimmed by 3 bases and J by 10 bases, leaving 15 bases between them.